The clone carrying this T cell receptor (beta chain) was recorded once. Its target is unknown. The data stem from a study of early stage breast cancer tumors. Looking at the study overall: Among roughly twelve ER+/PR+/HER2- tumors, eight were ductal, four lobular. Average read coverage per sample was 9.5 to 10-fold. Regarding the study as a whole: Unsorted bulk genomic DNA sequencing lacked pairing and functional marker data.

The CDR3 extends over 18 amino acids. Looked up from germline, CDR1 is SGHVS and CDR2 is FNYEAQ. Trimming cost V 1 base and J 1 base; bases outside gene matches: 7. Blood replicates held 0.5 ug DNA, tumor or normal breast about 1.5 ug, two each. Here immunoSEQ multiplex PCR was the method, and the copy in TCRdb shows in-frame clones only, minus some. Here the sample spans roughly 30,000 clones, just under 85% being singletons. Sequences were obtained from blood. The origin of this receptor is a person between 50 and 60 years old with breast cancer. This chain uses TRBV7-6 with TRBJ2-6, with 7 bases aligning to TRBD2. CDR3 loop: CASSLDPGGSSGANVLTF. The CDR3 DNA follows: TGTGCCAGCAGCTTAGATCCGGGGGGAAGTTCTGGGGCCAACGTCCTGACTTTC.